Listed below are T cell receptor beta chains from one sample, sequenced in a study of blood T cell repertoires in COVID-19. Repertoires were generated with immunoSEQ multiplex PCR, while TCRdb's copy carries only in-frame clones and drops some. This sample has roughly 78,000 clones, with approximately 86% found just once. The source material was peripheral blood. Receptors originate from a man over 45 with acute or convalescent COVID-19. Each CDR3 is given with its conserved first and last residue. The order of the fields is J gene, D gene, V gene, CDR3 length, CDR3 DNA, CDR3 protein. The D gene is left open where the match is weak.

j_gene: TRBJ2-1
d_gene: .
v_gene: TRBV7-2
len: 15
CDR3nt: TGTGCCAGCAGCTTAGACAGGGACTCCTACAATGAGCAGTTCTTC
CDR3aa: CASSLDRDSYNEQFF

j_gene: TRBJ1-3
d_gene: .
v_gene: TRBV24-1
len: 13
CDR3nt: TGTGCCACCAGTGATTCCAAGCGGGACACCATATATTTT
CDR3aa: CATSDSKRDTIYF

j_gene: TRBJ2-7
d_gene: .
v_gene: TRBV5-1
len: 13
CDR3nt: TGCGCCAGCAGAGATTTCACAGTTTACGAGCAGTACTTC
CDR3aa: CASRDFTVYEQYF

j_gene: TRBJ1-3
d_gene: .
v_gene: TRBV30
len: 13
CDR3nt: TGTGCCTGGAGTGGGGGAGCTGGAAACACCATATATTTT
CDR3aa: CAWSGGAGNTIYF

j_gene: TRBJ1-1
d_gene: .
v_gene: TRBV29-1
len: 13
CDR3nt: TGCAGCGTTGGATTAAGGGACTCCACTGAAGCTTTCTTT
CDR3aa: CSVGLRDSTEAFF

j_gene: TRBJ1-3
d_gene: TRBD1
v_gene: TRBV7-9
len: 15
CDR3nt: TGTGCCAGCAGCTTAGGGGACAGGTCTGGAAACACCATATATTTT
CDR3aa: CASSLGDRSGNTIYF

j_gene: TRBJ1-2
d_gene: TRBD1
v_gene: TRBV6-5
len: 13
CDR3nt: TGTGCCAGCAGTTTGGGACAGCGCTATGGCTACACCTTC
CDR3aa: CASSLGQRYGYTF

j_gene: TRBJ1-1
d_gene: .
v_gene: TRBV5-1
len: 15
CDR3nt: TGCGCCAGCAGCCATCCCCCCGGGGAGAACACTGAAGCTTTCTTT
CDR3aa: CASSHPPGENTEAFF

j_gene: TRBJ2-7
d_gene: .
v_gene: TRBV9
len: 15
CDR3nt: TGTGCCAGCAGCGTAGGGGTAGCTGAACACTACGAGCAGTACTTC
CDR3aa: CASSVGVAEHYEQYF

j_gene: TRBJ1-4
d_gene: .
v_gene: TRBV27
len: 13
CDR3nt: TGTGCCTCCTCACAGGGTATGGGTGAAAAACTGTTTTTT
CDR3aa: CASSQGMGEKLFF

j_gene: TRBJ1-4
d_gene: .
v_gene: TRBV7-2
len: 15
CDR3nt: TGTGCCAGCAGCCTAGGACAGTACAGTAATGAAAAACTGTTTTTT
CDR3aa: CASSLGQYSNEKLFF

j_gene: TRBJ1-1
d_gene: .
v_gene: TRBV5-1
len: 12
CDR3nt: TGCGCCAGCAGCTTGACCGGTACTGAAGCTTTCTTT
CDR3aa: CASSLTGTEAFF

j_gene: TRBJ2-3
d_gene: .
v_gene: TRBV7-9
len: 15
CDR3nt: TGTGCCAGCAGCTTCCGGGAGCTTAGCACAGATACGCAGTATTTT
CDR3aa: CASSFRELSTDTQYF

j_gene: TRBJ2-5
d_gene: .
v_gene: TRBV5-1
len: 16
CDR3nt: TGCGCCAGCAGCTTTTGGGGGGGGGACACCCAAGAGACCCAGTACTTC
CDR3aa: CASSFWGGDTQETQYF

j_gene: TRBJ2-1
d_gene: .
v_gene: TRBV5-1
len: 16
CDR3nt: TGCGCCAGCAGCTTGGGGAATTTACAGGGATCCAATGAGCAGTTCTTC
CDR3aa: CASSLGNLQGSNEQFF

j_gene: TRBJ1-2
d_gene: .
v_gene: TRBV18
len: 13
CDR3nt: TGTGCCAGCTCACCAGGGGCAGGGAATGGCTACACCTTC
CDR3aa: CASSPGAGNGYTF

j_gene: TRBJ2-6
d_gene: TRBD1
v_gene: TRBV30
len: 16
CDR3nt: TGTGCCTGGAGGAGGGGGCCGTTCTCTGGGGCCAACGTCCTGACTTTC
CDR3aa: CAWRRGPFSGANVLTF

j_gene: TRBJ1-2
d_gene: TRBD1
v_gene: TRBV3-1/TRBV3-2
len: 13
CDR3nt: TGTGCCAGCAGTCGACAGGGTCGGGAGGGCTACACCTTC
CDR3aa: CASSRQGREGYTF

j_gene: TRBJ1-4
d_gene: .
v_gene: TRBV4-2
len: 15
CDR3nt: TGTGCCAGCAGCACGTCCGGGACAACTAATGAAAAACTGTTTTTT
CDR3aa: CASSTSGTTNEKLFF

j_gene: TRBJ2-2
d_gene: .
v_gene: TRBV7-6
len: 18
CDR3nt: TGTGCCAGCAGCTTTAGGGACAGATCGGAGGGGACACTCGGGGAGCTGTTTTTT
CDR3aa: CASSFRDRSEGTLGELFF

j_gene: TRBJ2-7
d_gene: TRBD1
v_gene: TRBV19
len: 15
CDR3nt: TGTGCCAGTAGCCTCGGGGACAGTCCGACCTACGAGCAGTACTTC
CDR3aa: CASSLGDSPTYEQYF